This TCR beta chain was identified during a study of shared clonotypes between healthy human individuals (TCRdb year 2020). Describing the broader study: The cohort comprised a couple of women and a few men aged 18 to 49 years. Per donor, leukapheresis produced somewhere between about 0.94 and 9 billion PBMCs. Per donor, three plates each were used for CD4 naive and CD4 memory, two for CD8 naive, and one for CD8 memory. To estimate repertoire size and how much clonotype sharing occurs between individuals, the study deeply sequenced the blood TCR repertoires of about five healthy adults. Different laboratories and diverse techniques were used to prepare libraries and sequence TCR repertoires, to increase sequencing depth and limit assay-specific biases.

Healthy HIV-negative adults with no recently reported acute infections or vaccinations were included as donors. Every donor was a Caucasian adult residing in Nashville, Tennessee, USA. CD4+ T cells were enriched by magnetic negative selection; naive cells were then positively selected on CD45RA, and the negative fraction formed the memory subset. After blood collection by leukapheresis, PBMCs were isolated using Ficoll-Histopaque density gradient centrifugation and then cryopreserved in the vapor phase of liquid nitrogen. Purity and quantity of every magnetically sorted T cell population were checked by analytical flow cytometry. Genomic DNA was isolated from each sorted fraction and quantified by UV absorbance on a Nanodrop 2000c. About this clone: The specificity of this receptor is unknown. No much larger clone is present one base from it, and per-base qualities are unavailable.

TCR CDR3 regions were amplified from genomic DNA by multiplex PCR using the deep immunoSEQ assay. Extracted genomic DNA from each cell subset was spread evenly across all wells of several immunoSEQ 96-well plates, with each plate serving as a replicate. For sorted subsets, around 200 ng genomic DNA, equal to tens of thousands of T cell genomes, was loaded into each replicate PCR. Purified libraries were quantified with a Qubit 3.0 fluorometer, sized on a Bioanalyzer 2100, and re-quantified with the KAPA Library Quantification kit. Every immunoSEQ 96-well plate was sequenced on a dedicated single-read 150-cycle Illumina NextSeq 550 flow cell. As for the authors' bioinformatics: Because the immunoSEQ output included only junctional sequences and no quality scores, the filtering could not be the same as the filtering used for full-length reads. Sequences were annotated with PyIR, a Python wrapper for IgBLAST v1.9, using IMGT germline references to assign V/J genes and CDR3. Any read was removed if the V/J assignment was weak (E-value above 1e-6), the CDR3 was missing, or the read contained stop codons, out-of-frame junctions, or ambiguous translated residues. A V3J clonotype was defined by an identical inferred V gene, J gene, and CDR3 amino acid sequence. The percentage overlap between two repertoires was calculated by dividing the number of shared unique clonotypes by the size of the smaller repertoire. Richness of each repertoire was evaluated using RTK rarefaction, the Chao1 estimator, and Recon v2.1 estimates of unobserved clonotypes. Generation probabilities for all TCRbeta clonotypes obtained by the gDNA method from a few donors were computed using OLGA. Imported from immuneACCESS, the table was reduced by TCRdb to in-frame sequences with V and J called. These copies leave out some clones; in studies compared against another copy, an unresolved V gene accounts for under half, and the cause of the remainder is not known. The V and J calls and clone size were taken over from that table, and D and trimming were inferred from the DNA. This sample gives over a million clones in total; 70% to 80% of them show up just once. The ten largest clonotypes hold more than 0.5% of the sample.

The investigation overall reported the following: Across a few donors, 5% to 6% of naive CD4, 3% to 4% of naive CD8, about 2.3% of memory CD4, and 0.3% to 0.45% of memory CD8 clonotypes were shared. Compared with non-shared clonotypes, clonotypes shared by all four sorted-subset donors had higher generation probabilities. Even with the large sequencing depth, rarefaction of the sorted-subset datasets indicated that sequencing was incomplete. Based on pairwise subsampling, the degree of clonotype sharing among donors was expected to be affected by sequencing depth. Estimated clonotype richness was generally larger for naive than for memory subsets. Because the study included only a small number of donors, the genetic and exposure-history diversity represented was limited. Sampling was restricted to blood, and TCR repertoires in tissue are likely to differ from TCR repertoires in blood.

The TCR originated in a man aged 18-30 years in good health. Some clones in this sample may be carry-over from other donors' samples. The sample was memory CD4+ T cells from PBMCs. Per the publication, the cell subset or site label means: CD45RA-negative fraction.

The sequence in DNA is TGTGCCAGCAGTTACAGGGGCGAAAACTATGGCTACACCTTC. Translated, it gives CASSYRGENYGYTF. Recombination connected TRBV6-5 to TRBJ1-2; a tentative D match to TRBD1 spans 5 bases. The CDR1 and CDR2 encoded by the germline V gene are MNHEY and SVGAGI. CDR3 length: 14 amino acids, cysteine to phenylalanine. Only the CDR3 part of the read is kept: 42 bases, read in frame from the first base. V is pared back by 2 bases and J by 2 bases, with 9 bases lying between the germline termini.